One and the same sample provided the 14 T cell receptor beta chains below, sequenced in a study of T cells in Graves' hyperthyroidism and ophthalmopathy. RNA transcripts served as the template for amplifying TCR beta CDR3 regions. RT-PCR in the first round (using the HTBI primer set) targeted the TCR CDR3. From the multiplex PCR reads, TCRdb called clonotypes with MiXCR, one entry per CDR3 protein. The data show 650,000 to 700,000 distinct CDR3 sequences, 15% to 20% seen once. Sequenced material: blood. These receptors originate from a man aged 45-65 years with Graves' hyperthyroidism.

Regarding this clonotype: This clone may be a read error of a much larger clone one base away. The chain is built from TRBV30 and TRBJ1-2, with TRBD1 as a possible D gene (5 bases). The length of the CDR3 is 14 residues. V lost 1 base, J lost 13 bases, and 22 bases lay in between. The germline V gene encodes CDR1 GTSNPN and CDR2 SVGIG (reference sequence). The CDR3 nucleotides read TGTGCCTGGAGTGCAGGTGGGACTCTCGGAGGTGGCACCTTC. This sequence encodes CAWSAGGTLGGGTF.

This clonotype turned up a few times. The CDR3 bases are TGTGCCAGTAGTATTCTAGCGGGTACAGGTGAGCAGTTCTTC. It specifies CASSILAGTGEQFF. The V call is TRBV19, the J call TRBJ2-1, with 8 bases fitting TRBD2. Germline CDR1 LNHDA, CDR2 SQIVND (reference sequence). The CDR3 length is 14 residues. Trimming removed 3 bases from V and 9 bases from J; junction bases left unmatched: 7.

This clonotype was found many times. The V and J genes are TRBV7-6 and TRBJ1-2; tentative D call: TRBD1 (5 bases). Germline V CDR1 and CDR2: SGHVS, FNYEAQ. The CDR3 is 18 amino acids. V lost 5 bases and J lost 2, with 24 bases in between. The CDR3 region has the DNA TGTGCCAGCAGCCCTATCGGGACCCCCGAACGGTGGAACTATGGCTACACCTTC. Amino acids: CASSPIGTPERWNYGYTF.

The chain combines TRBV6-4 with TRBJ2-3; D assignment may be TRBD1 or TRBD2 (5 bases each). The CDR3 runs 15 residues. Trimming took 0 bases from V and 3 from J, leaving 10 bases between them. The V gene's germline CDR1 is MRHNA and CDR2 SNTAGT. DNA for the CDR3: TGTGCCAGCAGTGACTCGGGGGACCCTACAGATACGCAGTATTTT. The encoded protein is CASSDSGDPTDTQYF.

This chain connects TRBV20-1 to TRBJ1-2; D is uncertain. Germline values: CDR1 DFQATT, CDR2 SNEGSKA (reference sequence). Trimming removed 0 bases at V and 4 bases at J, with 12 bases between. This CDR3 region has 14 residues. CDR3 in DNA: TGCAGTGCTAGAGATCTAACAACGGGCTATGGCTACACCTTC. This translates into CSARDLTTGYGYTF.

The CDR3 sequence is CASSLIPLLTGGGGNTIYF. DNA of the CDR3: TGTGCCAGCAGCCTCATACCCTTACTGACAGGGGGCGGTGGAAACACCATATATTTT. This chain connects TRBV7-8 to TRBJ1-3, with 10 bases aligning to TRBD1. The CDR3 totals 19 residues. The V gene end was trimmed by 5 bases and the J gene end by 3 bases; junction bases not matched to a gene: 16. Germline-derived CDR1 and CDR2 are SGHVS and FQNEAQ.

This clonotype was counted only a few times. The V gene is TRBV7-9, the J gene TRBJ2-1; tentative D call: TRBD1 (6 bases). The CDR3 runs 14 residues. The V and J ends lost 5 bases and 4 bases respectively, with 12 bases between them. The germline CDR1 and CDR2 sequences are SEHNR and FQNEAQ (reference sequence). This CDR3 reads CASSPGDGYNEQFF. The DNA of the CDR3 is TGTGCCAGCAGCCCAGGGGACGGATACAATGAGCAGTTCTTC.

This clonotype was seen only once. Since no conserved phenylalanine or tryptophan closes the CDR3, a read error is the likely cause. The chain has TRBV12-3 or TRBV12-4 and TRBJ2-3; tentatively, D is TRBD1 (5 bases). This CDR3 spans 13 amino acids. Trimming shortened V by 6 bases and J by 6 bases, and 13 bases separated the two germline ends. In DNA form, the CDR3 reads TGTGCCAGCAGCGCGACAGCACCTGATACGCAGTATTTA. This sequence encodes CASSATAPDTQYL.

This clonotype was recorded at least ten times. The V gene is TRBV27, the J gene TRBJ2-1, with 12 bases matching TRBD2. The CDR3 covers 21 residues. Trimming took 5 bases from V and 3 from J; bases not matched to a gene: 20. In germline, CDR1 is MNHEY, CDR2 SMNVEV (reference sequence). The CDR3 loop is CASSPIGFLLGTSGRYNEQFF. In DNA, the CDR3 is TGTGCCAGCAGTCCCATCGGGTTCTTACTCGGGACTAGCGGGCGCTACAATGAGCAGTTCTTC.

The CDR3 is CASSQAVLGQGAGEQYF. The CDR3 DNA sequence: TGCGCCAGCAGCCAAGCGGTCTTAGGACAGGGGGCAGGGGAGCAGTACTTC. This chain links TRBV4-1 with TRBJ2-7; TRBD1 aligns across 11 bases. Trimming took 1 base from V and 7 from J; bases not matched to a gene: 12. Germline V gives CDR1 MGHRA, CDR2 YSYEKL. The CDR3 sequence is 17 residues long.

The CDR3 coding sequence is TGCAGCGTTGGACAGACTACTGAAGCTTTCTTT. Its protein product is CSVGQTTEAFF. This chain links TRBV29-1 with TRBJ1-1; D may be TRBD1 (5 bases). Germline V lookup: CDR1 SQVTM, CDR2 ANQGSEA. This CDR3 is 11 amino acids long. V lost 4 bases and J 5 bases, leaving 8 bases between the germline ends.

The V and J genes are TRBV6-1 and TRBJ1-5; TRBD1 aligns across 7 bases. Trimming removed 7 bases from V and 3 bases from J; junction bases left unmatched: 6. This CDR3 spans 14 amino acids. Germline V gene sequence: CDR1 MNHNS, CDR2 SASEGT. This chain's CDR3 is CASNLGQYNQPQHF. Here the CDR3 DNA reads TGTGCCAGCAACTTGGGACAGTACAATCAGCCCCAGCATTTT.

This clonotype was seen many times. The V call is TRBV7-9, the J call TRBJ2-7; 9 nucleotides line up with TRBD2. V lost 1 base and J lost 5; bases outside the gene matches: 6. The CDR3 totals 15 residues. Germline CDR1 SEHNR, CDR2 FQNEAQ (reference sequence). The CDR3 nucleotides are TGTGCCAGCAGCTTAGAAATAGCGGGGGTTCACGAGCAGTACTTC. Amino acid sequence: CASSLEIAGVHEQYF.

This clonotype has a handful of counts. The chain is built from TRBV6-6 and TRBJ2-7; weak D call: TRBD2 (5 bases). CDR3 length: 14 residues. Germline V gene sequence: CDR1 MNHNY, CDR2 SVGAGI (reference sequence). The V end lost 2 bases, the J end lost 2 bases, and 10 bases lay between the germline ends. CDR3 in DNA: TGTGCCAGCAGTTACCGGGAAAAGGCCTACGAGCAGTACTTC. This codes for CASSYREKAYEQYF.